The entry below gives a single T cell receptor (beta chain) sequence along with its context. This record comes from a study of blood T cell repertoires in COVID-19. Looking at the study overall: Samples of COVID-19 (acute and convalescent) were obtained from the United States, Italy and Spain.

Per the original methods: Counts of nucleated cells, estimated from reference gene primer amplification, were obtained. Profiling relied on immunoSEQ multiplex PCR, and the TCRdb table lists in-frame clones only, not all of them. That table furnishes V, J and clone size, whereas the DNA furnished D and trimming. The top ten clones hold 9.5% to 15% of a sample with tens of thousands of clones, around 85% of them seen once. This CDR3 comprises 12 residues. V dropped 1 base and J dropped 10 bases, with 10 bases sitting between them. Per the germline V gene, CDR1 is SGHTA and CDR2 is FQGNSA. Sequencing input: peripheral blood. The V and J genes are TRBV7-2 and TRBJ1-2; the D is unclear. This sequence originates from a human donor in a cohort sampled during active COVID-19. CDR3 amino acids: CASSLVTGDYTF. Here the CDR3 DNA reads TGTGCCAGCAGCTTAGTAACTGGAGACTACACCTTC.